The clone carrying this T cell receptor beta chain has just a few counts. Antigen: not known. TCRdb itself ran the 5' RACE reads through MiXCR, one entry per CDR3 protein. Here the sample spans fewer than 500,000 distinct CDR3 sequences, about 23% being singletons. This record belongs to a study of T-cell memory formation after mild COVID-19. Background on the study: The two donors had largely donor-specific TCR clusters.

The CDR3 has 13 amino acids. V was pared by 6 bases and J by 4 bases, with 11 bases between. Study conclusions and caveats: There was no confirmation that second-wave clones peaking on day 37 were SARS-CoV-2 specific.

Sequencing was carried out using PBMCs or a T cell subset sorted from them (not recorded which). The receptor's source is an adult woman who had mild COVID-19 (a few samples of this study predate the infection). Cell type and time point are not known. The rearrangement uses TRBV12-3 or TRBV12-4 and TRBJ2-3, with D possibly matching TRBD1 (5 bases). The CDR3 protein is CASSWGYPDTQYF. CDR3 sequence (DNA): TGTGCCAGCAGCTGGGGCTATCCAGATACGCAGTATTTT.